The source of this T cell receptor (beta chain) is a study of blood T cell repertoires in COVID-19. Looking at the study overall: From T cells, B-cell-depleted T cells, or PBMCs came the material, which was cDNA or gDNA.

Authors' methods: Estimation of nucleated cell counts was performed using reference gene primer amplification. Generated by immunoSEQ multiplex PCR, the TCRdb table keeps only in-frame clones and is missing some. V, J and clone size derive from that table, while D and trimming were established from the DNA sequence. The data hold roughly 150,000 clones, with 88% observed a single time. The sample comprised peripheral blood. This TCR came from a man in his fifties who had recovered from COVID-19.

CDR3 region: CASSFSGTGRYGYTF. The CDR3, as DNA: TGTGCCAGTAGTTTCTCCGGGACAGGTCGATATGGCTACACCTTC. The chain joins TRBV19 to TRBJ1-2, with 8 bases that match TRBD1. Germline lookup yields CDR1 LNHDA and CDR2 SQIVND (reference sequence). There are 15 residues in the CDR3. Trimming at V came to 5 bases and at J to 5 bases, leaving 10 bases not matched to a gene.